There are many counts of the clone carrying this T cell receptor beta chain. The ends lost 6 bases at V and 3 bases at J; junction bases unmatched: 11. This CDR3 comprises 16 residues. The V gene's germline CDR1 is SNHLY and CDR2 FYNNEI. This entry is derived from a study of molecular identifiers for immune sequencing clone quantification. Each CDR3 protein gets one entry after TCRdb re-called the PCR reads with MiXCR. This sample has 250,000 to 400,000 distinct CDR3 sequences, with over 20% found just once. The rearrangement uses TRBV2 and TRBJ2-3; 8 nucleotides match TRBD2. The sequence derives from a human donor in good health. Some libraries in this study had Jurkat cell RNA spiked in. Sequenced sample: naive CD8+ T cells from blood, with Jurkat cell RNA spiked in. Subset described: FACS-sorted CD8+CD4-CCR7+CD45RA+ naive T cells. For the CDR3, the DNA is TGTGCCAGCAGAACTAACTTACTAGCGGCGACAGATACGCAGTATTTT. Amino acids: CASRTNLLAATDTQYF.